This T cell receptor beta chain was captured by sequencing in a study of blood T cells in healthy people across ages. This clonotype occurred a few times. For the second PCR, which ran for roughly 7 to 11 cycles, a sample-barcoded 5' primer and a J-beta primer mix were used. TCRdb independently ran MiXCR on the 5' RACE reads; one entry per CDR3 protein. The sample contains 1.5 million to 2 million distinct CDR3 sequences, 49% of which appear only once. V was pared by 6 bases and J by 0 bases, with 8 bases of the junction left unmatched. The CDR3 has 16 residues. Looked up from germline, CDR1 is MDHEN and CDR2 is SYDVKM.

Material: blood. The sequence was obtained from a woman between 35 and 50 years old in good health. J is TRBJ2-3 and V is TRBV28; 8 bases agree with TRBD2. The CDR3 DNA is TGTGCCAGCAGCACTACTAGCGGAAAGAGCACAGATACGCAGTATTTT. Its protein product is CASSTTSGKSTDTQYF.